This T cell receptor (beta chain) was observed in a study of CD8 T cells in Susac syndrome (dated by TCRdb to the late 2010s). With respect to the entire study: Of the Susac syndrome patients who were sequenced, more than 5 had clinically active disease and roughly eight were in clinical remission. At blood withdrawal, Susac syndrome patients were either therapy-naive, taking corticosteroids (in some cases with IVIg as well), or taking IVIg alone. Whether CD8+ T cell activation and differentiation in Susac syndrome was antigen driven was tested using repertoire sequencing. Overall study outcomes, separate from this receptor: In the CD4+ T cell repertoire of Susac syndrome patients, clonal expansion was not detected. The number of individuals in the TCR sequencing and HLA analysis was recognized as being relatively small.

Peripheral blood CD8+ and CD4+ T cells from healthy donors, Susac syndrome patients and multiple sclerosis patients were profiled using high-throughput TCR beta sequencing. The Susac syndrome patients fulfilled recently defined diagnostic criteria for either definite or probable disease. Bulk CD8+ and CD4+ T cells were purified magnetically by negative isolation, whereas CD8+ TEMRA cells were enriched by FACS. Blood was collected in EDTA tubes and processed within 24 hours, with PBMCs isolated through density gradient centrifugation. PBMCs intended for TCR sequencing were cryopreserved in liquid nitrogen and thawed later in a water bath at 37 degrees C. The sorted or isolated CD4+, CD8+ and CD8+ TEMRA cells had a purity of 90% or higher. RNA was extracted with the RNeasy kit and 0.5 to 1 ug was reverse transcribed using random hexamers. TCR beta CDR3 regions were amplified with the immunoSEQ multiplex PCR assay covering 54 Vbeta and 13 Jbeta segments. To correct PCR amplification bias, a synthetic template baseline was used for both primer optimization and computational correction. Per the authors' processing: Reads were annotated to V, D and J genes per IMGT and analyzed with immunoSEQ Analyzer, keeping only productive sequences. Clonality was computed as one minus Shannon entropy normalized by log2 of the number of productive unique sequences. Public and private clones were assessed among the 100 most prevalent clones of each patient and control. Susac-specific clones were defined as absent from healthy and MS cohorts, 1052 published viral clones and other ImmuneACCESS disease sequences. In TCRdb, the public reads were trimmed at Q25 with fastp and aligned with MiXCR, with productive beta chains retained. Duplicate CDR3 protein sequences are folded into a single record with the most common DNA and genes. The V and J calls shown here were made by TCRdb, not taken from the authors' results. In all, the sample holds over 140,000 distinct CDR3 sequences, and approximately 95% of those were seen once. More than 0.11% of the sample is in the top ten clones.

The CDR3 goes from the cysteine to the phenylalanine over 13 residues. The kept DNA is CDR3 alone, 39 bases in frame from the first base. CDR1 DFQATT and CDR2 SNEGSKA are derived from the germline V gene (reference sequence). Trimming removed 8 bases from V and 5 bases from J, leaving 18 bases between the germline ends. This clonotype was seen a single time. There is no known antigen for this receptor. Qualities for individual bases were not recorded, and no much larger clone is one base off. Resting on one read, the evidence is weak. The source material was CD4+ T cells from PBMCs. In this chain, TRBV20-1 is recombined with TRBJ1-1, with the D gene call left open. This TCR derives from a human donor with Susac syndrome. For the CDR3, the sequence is CSTLPPARTEAFF. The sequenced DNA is TGCAGTACCCTACCCCCCGCGAGGACTGAAGCTTTCTTT.